These 30 T cell receptor beta chains were sequenced from one sample in a study of blood T cell repertoires in COVID-19. Repertoires were generated with immunoSEQ multiplex PCR, while TCRdb's copy carries only in-frame clones and drops some. Of roughly 97,000 clones listed, about 89% are singletons. Material for sequencing was peripheral blood. The receptors come from a human donor in a cohort sampled during active COVID-19.

Only one count was recorded for this clone. The V and J genes are TRBV19 and TRBJ2-3; 9 bases are a match to TRBD2. Unmatched junction bases numbered 15, after V lost 9 bases and J lost 5 bases. Germline V gives CDR1 LNHDA, CDR2 SQIVND (reference sequence). The CDR3 is 16 amino acids. The CDR3 sequence: CASRKSLAGFLDTQYF. In DNA form, the CDR3 reads TGTGCCAGCAGGAAGTCTCTAGCGGGGTTCTTAGATACGCAGTATTTT.

The chain recombines TRBV5-4 with TRBJ1-2; D possibly corresponds to TRBD1 (5 bases). This CDR3 is 13 amino acids long. Germline V gene sequence: CDR1 SGHNT, CDR2 YYREEE (reference sequence). V was trimmed by 5 bases and J by 3 bases, leaving 11 bases between them. The CDR3 loop reads CASSITQDYGYTF. The CDR3 DNA is TGTGCCAGCAGTATTACACAGGACTATGGCTACACCTTC.

The chain is built from TRBV19 and TRBJ1-4; 8 bases align to TRBD1. Looked up from germline, CDR1 is LNHDA and CDR2 is SQIVND (reference sequence). The CDR3 is 20 residues long. The V and J ends lost 10 bases and 3 bases, in that order; junction bases with no gene match: 25. CDR3 coding DNA: TGTGCCAAAAAACGGGCACCCTTCGGGACAGGACGGTTCGCTAATGAAAAACTGTTTTTT. It specifies CAKKRAPFGTGRFANEKLFF. The full variable domain, with the rest looked up from reference TRBV19 and TRBJ1-4, is DGGITQSPKYLFRKEGQNVTLSCEQNLNHDAMYWYRQDPGQGLRLIYYSQIVNDFQKGDIAEGYSVSREKKESFPLTVTSAQKNPTAFYLCAKKRAPFGTGRFANEKLFFGSGTQLSVL.

The V gene is TRBV19, the J gene TRBJ1-1, with 7 bases fitting TRBD1. CDR3 length: 12 amino acids. CDR1 and CDR2 from the germline V gene are LNHDA and SQIVND (reference sequence). Trimming at V came to 9 bases and at J to 4 bases, leaving 5 bases not matched to a gene. CDR3 in amino acids: CASEQGTTEAFF. The CDR3 DNA follows: TGTGCCAGCGAACAGGGGACCACTGAAGCTTTCTTT.

The rearrangement links TRBV4-1 to TRBJ2-1, with 9 bases aligning to TRBD2. This CDR3 is 20 amino acids long. From germline, CDR1 is MGHRA and CDR2 YSYEKL. The V and J ends lost 4 bases and 0 bases, in that order; junction bases with no gene match: 16. The CDR3 coding sequence is TGCGCCAGCAGCCCACTCCTAGCGGGATCTCTACTGAGCTCCTACAATGAGCAGTTCTTC. Protein: CASSPLLAGSLLSSYNEQFF.

The chain carries TRBV5-8 and TRBJ1-5, with D perhaps matching TRBD1 (5 bases). Germline CDR1 reads SGHTS; CDR2 reads YDEGEE. Trimming stripped 0 bases from V and 6 bases from J, with 13 bases between. The CDR3 extends over 15 amino acids. The CDR3 loop reads CASSLVQGGGQPQHF. The CDR3 region has the DNA TGTGCCAGCAGCTTGGTCCAGGGCGGTGGTCAGCCCCAGCATTTT.

The gene calls are TRBV5-1 and TRBJ1-2; 8 bases fit TRBD1. The CDR3 runs to 15 residues. From germline, CDR1 is SGHRS and CDR2 YFSETQ. The ends lost 0 bases at V and 4 bases at J; junction bases unmatched: 5. Written as DNA, the CDR3 is TGCGCCAGCAGCTTGGTAGACAGGGGTTTCTATGGCTACACCTTC. Translated: CASSLVDRGFYGYTF.

J is TRBJ2-1 and V is TRBV10-3; 9 bases are a match to TRBD2. The CDR3 is 15 amino acids. Germline V gene data show CDR1 as ENHRY and CDR2 as SYGVKD. The V and J ends lost 2 bases and 5 bases, in that order; junction bases with no gene match: 4. The CDR3 bases are TGTGCCATCAGTGAGAGCCTAGCGGGGAACAATGAGCAGTTCTTC. As protein: CAISESLAGNNEQFF.

Here the CDR3 reads CASSGEHLHSPLHF. The CDR3 coding sequence is TGTGCCAGCAGCGGGGAGCACCTTCATTCACCCCTCCACTTT. This rearrangement joins TRBV11-1 to TRBJ1-6; no clear D. V was cut by 5 bases and J by 8 bases, with 13 bases left in between. Germline V gene lookup returns CDR1 SGHAT and CDR2 FQDESV (reference sequence). The CDR3 extends over 14 amino acids.

The V call is TRBV28, the J call TRBJ2-1, with a tentative D call TRBD2 (7 bases). CDR3 size: 17 residues. Germline loops: CDR1 MDHEN, CDR2 SYDVKM. Trimming left V 6 bases short and J 1 base short, with 19 bases between. The CDR3 loop is CASRPPEGGASYNEQFF. The CDR3 coding sequence is TGTGCCAGCAGACCCCCGGAGGGGGGGGCATCCTACAATGAGCAGTTCTTC.

The chain carries TRBV19 and TRBJ1-1; D not resolved. The CDR3 runs to 18 residues. Germline CDR1 reads LNHDA; CDR2 reads SQIVND (reference sequence). V was clipped by 1 base and J by 0 bases, with 18 bases between them. CDR3 protein: CASSIAGVRASMNTEAFF. The DNA of the CDR3 is TGTGCCAGTAGTATAGCCGGGGTGAGGGCATCCATGAACACTGAAGCTTTCTTT.

This chain connects TRBV5-1 to TRBJ1-4, with D perhaps matching TRBD1 (6 bases). V was pared by 4 bases and J by 4 bases, with 11 bases between. This CDR3 contains 14 residues. Germline V gives CDR1 SGHRS, CDR2 YFSETQ. The CDR3 DNA sequence: TGCGCCAGCAGCCTAACAGGGTTTAATGAAAAACTGTTTTTT. Translation gives CASSLTGFNEKLFF. Filled out from reference TRBV5-1 and TRBJ1-4, the complete variable domain reads KAGVTQTPRYLIKTRGQQVTLSCSPISGHRSVSWYQQTPGQGLQFLFEYFSETQRNKGNFPGRFSGRQFSNSRSEMNVSTLELGDSALYLCASSLTGFNEKLFFGSGTQLSVL.

The chain employs TRBV19 and TRBJ2-5; 10 bases align to TRBD1. V gave up 4 bases and J gave up 9 bases; unmatched junction bases: 11. This CDR3 contains 15 residues. The germline CDR1 and CDR2 sequences are LNHDA and SQIVND (reference sequence). CDR3 protein: CASSRPNRDRGPQYF. The CDR3, as DNA: TGTGCCAGTAGTAGACCGAACCGGGACAGGGGACCCCAGTACTTC.

The V call is TRBV7-8, the J call TRBJ2-1; D is perhaps TRBD2 (5 bases). Trimming took 0 bases from V and 6 from J, leaving 15 bases between them. The CDR3 is 16 residues long. CDR1 is SGHVS, CDR2 FQNEAQ, per germline. The CDR3 sequence is CASSLAGSSRTNEQFF. The CDR3 bases are TGTGCCAGCAGCTTAGCGGGGTCTAGCAGAACCAATGAGCAGTTCTTC.

This clone has a single count. The J gene is TRBJ2-3, the V gene TRBV7-9, with D unresolved. Trimming removed 2 bases at V and 4 bases at J, with 7 bases between. The CDR3 contains 13 residues. Germline V gives CDR1 SEHNR, CDR2 FQNEAQ (reference sequence). The CDR3 loop is CASSLIPSDTQYF. The CDR3 DNA sequence: TGTGCCAGCAGCTTAATTCCCTCAGATACGCAGTATTTT.

This chain uses TRBV4-2 with TRBJ1-3; 7 bases agree with TRBD1. Per the germline V gene, CDR1 is LGHNA and CDR2 is YNFKEQ. V shed 3 bases and J 0 bases; nucleotides not matched to a gene: 5. The CDR3 runs 16 residues. CDR3 bases: TGTGCCAGCAGCCACGGACAGGAAAGCTCTGGAAACACCATATATTTT. Translating gives CASSHGQESSGNTIYF.

A single count supports this clone. Written as DNA, the CDR3 is TGTGCCAGCAGCATACGAGGCCAAGCTTTCTTT. Translating it yields CASSIRGQAFF. The chain combines TRBV5-4 with TRBJ1-1, with no clear D. Germline lookup yields CDR1 SGHNT and CDR2 YYREEE (reference sequence). V shed 4 bases and J shed 9 bases, with 10 bases lying between them. The CDR3 has 11 amino acids.

The V gene is TRBV28, the J gene TRBJ2-7, with unresolved D. This CDR3 contains 12 residues. Germline V gene data show CDR1 as MDHEN and CDR2 as SYDVKM. Trimming pared 5 bases from V and 12 bases from J, leaving 17 bases between. CDR3 loop: CASSTHPGVWYF. The CDR3 DNA reads TGTGCCAGCAGTACCCACCCAGGTGTGTGGTACTTC.

The chain uses TRBV6-5 and TRBJ1-6, with 7 bases identical to TRBD1. The V segment lost 7 bases and the J segment 2 bases; nucleotides outside the gene matches: 5. This CDR3 contains 15 residues. Germline CDR1 reads MNHEY; CDR2 reads SVGAGI. CDR3 DNA sequence: TGTGCCAGCAAACAGGGGAAGGCCTATAATTCACCCCTCCACTTT. Amino acid sequence: CASKQGKAYNSPLHF.

This clone appeared a few times. This chain connects TRBV18 to TRBJ1-1; maybe TRBD1 (5 bases). The CDR3 contains 13 residues. V dropped 6 bases and J dropped 1 base, with 9 bases sitting between them. Germline V lookup: CDR1 KGHSH, CDR2 LQKENI. CDR3 loop: CASSGDWNTEAFF. For the CDR3, the DNA is TGTGCCAGCTCGGGGGACTGGAACACTGAAGCTTTCTTT.

The J gene is TRBJ2-7, the V gene TRBV6-1; TRBD1 matches 7 bases. V dropped 2 bases and J dropped 7; count of bases not matched to a gene: 8. CDR1 MNHNS and CDR2 SASEGT come from the germline V gene. CDR3 length equals 14 residues. The CDR3 here is CASSESTGVREQYF. The CDR3 nucleotides read TGTGCCAGCAGTGAATCTACAGGGGTAAGGGAGCAGTACTTC.

The CDR3: CASSLDRLVQGDTEAFF. The CDR3 nucleotides are TGTGCCAGCAGCTTAGACAGATTGGTACAGGGGGACACTGAAGCTTTCTTT. J is TRBJ1-1 and V is TRBV11-2; 8 bases fit TRBD1. The trim removed 0 bases at V and 3 bases at J, leaving 9 bases unmatched. The CDR3 has 17 residues. Germline CDR1 is SGHAT and CDR2 is FQNNGV.

This clone was found a few times. The chain couples TRBV27 to TRBJ2-1; 14 bases are shared with TRBD2. J gave up 4 bases and V 4 bases, and 12 bases lay outside the gene matches. The CDR3 has 19 residues. Germline CDR1 MNHEY, CDR2 SMNVEV (reference sequence). CDR3 bases: TGTGCCAGCAGTTCGGAGGTTGGGACTAGCGGGAGTTGGTACAATGAGCAGTTCTTC. Residues: CASSSEVGTSGSWYNEQFF.

This sequence joins TRBV6-5 and TRBJ1-1; D unresolved. Germline loops: CDR1 MNHEY, CDR2 SVGAGI. V lost 6 bases to trimming and J lost 5 bases, with 13 bases between them. The CDR3 has 13 residues. This CDR3 reads CASSSRSPTEAFF. The CDR3 coding sequence is TGTGCCAGCAGCAGCAGGTCCCCTACTGAAGCTTTCTTT.

This chain links TRBV10-3 with TRBJ2-1; the D gene is possibly TRBD1 (7 bases). From germline, CDR1 is ENHRY and CDR2 SYGVKD. Trimming shortened V by 3 bases and J by 10 bases, and 19 bases separated the two germline ends. The CDR3 totals 15 residues. The DNA for the CDR3 is TGTGCCATCAGTGACCTCGGACAGGAAGGGAGGGAGCAGTTCTTC. This encodes CAISDLGQEGREQFF.

On this clone: Distinct nucleotide sequences in the sample also encode this CDR3. The DNA of the CDR3 is TGTGCCAGCAGTCGGGACAGAGTAAATTCACCCCTCCACTTT. This gives the protein CASSRDRVNSPLHF. The chain employs TRBV2 and TRBJ1-6; 7 nucleotides line up with TRBD1. Germline CDR1 reads SNHLY; CDR2 reads FYNNEI. This CDR3 comprises 14 residues. The V and J ends lost 5 bases and 7 bases, in that order; junction bases with no gene match: 5.

The V and J genes are TRBV24-1 and TRBJ2-2; TRBD2 might be the D (5 bases). V was trimmed by 6 bases and J by 0 bases, leaving 7 bases between them. Germline assignment: CDR1 KGHDR and CDR2 SFDVKD. The CDR3 covers 14 residues. CDR3 sequence: CATSRTSNTGELFF. The CDR3 coding sequence is TGTGCCACCAGTCGGACTTCGAACACCGGGGAGCTGTTTTTT.

The genes are TRBV7-8 and TRBJ2-1; 7 positions agree with TRBD1. Per the germline V gene, CDR1 is SGHVS and CDR2 is FQNEAQ. J was trimmed by 0 bases and V by 5 bases; bases with no gene match: 10. The CDR3 extends over 17 amino acids. In DNA, the CDR3 is TGTGCCAGCAGCCCTAGGACAGGTTCATACTCCTACAATGAGCAGTTCTTC. Translating it yields CASSPRTGSYSYNEQFF.

CDR3 bases: TGTGCCAGCAGCTTAGCCCCTGGAGGGTATTTGGCCGGGGAGCTGTTTTTT. Translating gives CASSLAPGGYLAGELFF. The chain is built from TRBV11-3 and TRBJ2-2; the D gene is possibly TRBD2 (6 bases). The CDR3 sequence is 17 residues long. V shed 1 base and J shed 6 bases, with 18 bases lying between them. Germline V gene data show CDR1 as SGHNT and CDR2 as YENEEA.

This chain uses TRBV4-2 with TRBJ2-5, with 7 bases that match TRBD2. This CDR3 has 16 amino acids. Germline loops: CDR1 LGHNA, CDR2 YNFKEQ. The ends lost 0 bases at V and 3 bases at J; junction bases unmatched: 7. This CDR3 is CASSQEWRGTEETQYF. The DNA for the CDR3 is TGTGCCAGCAGCCAAGAGTGGCGGGGGACTGAAGAGACCCAGTACTTC.